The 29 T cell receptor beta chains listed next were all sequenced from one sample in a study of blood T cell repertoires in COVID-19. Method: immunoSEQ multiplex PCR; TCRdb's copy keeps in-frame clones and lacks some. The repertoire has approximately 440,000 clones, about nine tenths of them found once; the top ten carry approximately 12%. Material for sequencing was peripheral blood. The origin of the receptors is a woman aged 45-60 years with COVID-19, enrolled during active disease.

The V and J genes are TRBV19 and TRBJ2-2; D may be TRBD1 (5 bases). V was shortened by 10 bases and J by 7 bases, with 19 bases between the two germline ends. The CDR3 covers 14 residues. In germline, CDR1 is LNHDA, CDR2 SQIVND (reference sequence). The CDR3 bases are TGTGCCACCGCCGTAAGGGGATCCAGCGGGGAGCTGTTTTTT. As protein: CATAVRGSSGELFF.

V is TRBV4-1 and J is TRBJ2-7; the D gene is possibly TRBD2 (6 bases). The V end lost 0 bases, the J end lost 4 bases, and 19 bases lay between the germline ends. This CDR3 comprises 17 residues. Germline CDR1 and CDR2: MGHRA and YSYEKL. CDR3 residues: CASSQDKGRGRGYEQYF. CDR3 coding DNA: TGCGCCAGCAGCCAAGATAAAGGGCGGGGACGCGGGTACGAGCAGTACTTC.

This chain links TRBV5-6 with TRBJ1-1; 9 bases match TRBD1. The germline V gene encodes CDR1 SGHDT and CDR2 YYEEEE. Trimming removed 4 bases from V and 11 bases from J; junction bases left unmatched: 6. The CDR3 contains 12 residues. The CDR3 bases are TGTGCCAGCAGCACACAGGGGGCATACGCTTTCTTT. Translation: CASSTQGAYAFF.

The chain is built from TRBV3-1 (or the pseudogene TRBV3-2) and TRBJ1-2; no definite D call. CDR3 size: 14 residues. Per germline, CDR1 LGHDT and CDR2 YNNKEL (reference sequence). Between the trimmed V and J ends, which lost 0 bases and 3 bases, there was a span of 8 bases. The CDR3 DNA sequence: TGTGCCAGCAGCCAAGAAACAGCCTACTATGGCTACACCTTC. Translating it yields CASSQETAYYGYTF.

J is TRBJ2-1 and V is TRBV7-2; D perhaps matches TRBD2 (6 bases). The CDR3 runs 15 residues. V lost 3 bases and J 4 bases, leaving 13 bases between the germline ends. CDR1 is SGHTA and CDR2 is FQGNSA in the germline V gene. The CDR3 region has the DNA TGTGCCAGCAGCTTCAACCGGGGGTTTTACAATGAGCAGTTCTTC. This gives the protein CASSFNRGFYNEQFF. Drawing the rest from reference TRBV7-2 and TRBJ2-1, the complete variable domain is GAGVSQSPSNKVTEKGKDVELRCDPISGHTALYWYRQSLGQGLEFLIYFQGNSAPDKSGLPSDRFSAERTGGSVSTLTIQRTQQEDSAVYLCASSFNRGFYNEQFFGPGTRLTVL.

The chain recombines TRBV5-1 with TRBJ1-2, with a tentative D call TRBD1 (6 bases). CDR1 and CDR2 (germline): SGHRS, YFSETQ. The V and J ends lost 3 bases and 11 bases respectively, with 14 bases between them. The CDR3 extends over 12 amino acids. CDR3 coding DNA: TGCGCCAGCAGCTGGGATCAGGGGAAGTACACCTTC. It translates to CASSWDQGKYTF.

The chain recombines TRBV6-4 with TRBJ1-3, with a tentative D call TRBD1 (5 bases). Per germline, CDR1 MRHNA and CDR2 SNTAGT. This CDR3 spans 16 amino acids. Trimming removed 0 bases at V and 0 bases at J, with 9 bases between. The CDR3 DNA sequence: TGTGCCAGCAGTGACTCTGGACACCTCTCTGGAAACACCATATATTTT. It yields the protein CASSDSGHLSGNTIYF.

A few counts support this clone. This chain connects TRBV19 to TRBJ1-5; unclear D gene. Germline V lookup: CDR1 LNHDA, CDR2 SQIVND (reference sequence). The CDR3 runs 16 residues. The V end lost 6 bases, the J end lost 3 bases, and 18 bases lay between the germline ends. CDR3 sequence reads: CASSRDWEGNNQPQHF. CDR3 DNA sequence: TGTGCCAGTAGCCGCGACTGGGAGGGAAACAATCAGCCCCAGCATTTT. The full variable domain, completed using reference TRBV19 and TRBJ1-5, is DGGITQSPKYLFRKEGQNVTLSCEQNLNHDAMYWYRQDPGQGLRLIYYSQIVNDFQKGDIAEGYSVSREKKESFPLTVTSAQKNPTAFYLCASSRDWEGNNQPQHFGDGTRLSIL.

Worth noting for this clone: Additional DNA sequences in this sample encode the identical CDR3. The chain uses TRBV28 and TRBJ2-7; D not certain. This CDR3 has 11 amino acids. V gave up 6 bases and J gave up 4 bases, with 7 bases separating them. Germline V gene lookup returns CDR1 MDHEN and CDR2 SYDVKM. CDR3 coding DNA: TGTGCCAGCAGCACAGCTTACGAGCAGTACTTC. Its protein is CASSTAYEQYF.

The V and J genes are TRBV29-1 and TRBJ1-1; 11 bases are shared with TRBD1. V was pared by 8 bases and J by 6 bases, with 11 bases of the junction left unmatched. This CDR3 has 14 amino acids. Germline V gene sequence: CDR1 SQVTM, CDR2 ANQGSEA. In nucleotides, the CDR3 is TGCAGCATCAACCGGGGGACAGGGGGGGCTGAAGCTTTCTTT. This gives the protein CSINRGTGGAEAFF. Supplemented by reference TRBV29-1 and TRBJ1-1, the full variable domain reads SAVISQKPSRDICQRGTSLTIQCQVDSQVTMMFWYRQQPGQSLTLIATANQGSEATYESGFVIDKFPISRPNLTFSTLTVSNMSPEDSSIYLCSINRGTGGAEAFFGQGTRLTVV.

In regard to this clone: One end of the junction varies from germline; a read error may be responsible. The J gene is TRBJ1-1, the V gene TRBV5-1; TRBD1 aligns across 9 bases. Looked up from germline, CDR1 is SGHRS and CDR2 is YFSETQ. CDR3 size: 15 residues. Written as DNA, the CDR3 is TGCGCCAGCAGCTTGGAAGGACAGGGGAACTCTGAAGCTTTCTTT. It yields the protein CASSLEGQGNSEAFF.

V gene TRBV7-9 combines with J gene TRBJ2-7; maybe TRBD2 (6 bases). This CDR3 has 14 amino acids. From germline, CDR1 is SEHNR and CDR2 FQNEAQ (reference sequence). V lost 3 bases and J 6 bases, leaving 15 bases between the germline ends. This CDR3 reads CASSFAGLRAEQYF. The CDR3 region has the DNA TGTGCCAGCAGCTTCGCGGGGCTCCGGGCCGAGCAGTACTTC.

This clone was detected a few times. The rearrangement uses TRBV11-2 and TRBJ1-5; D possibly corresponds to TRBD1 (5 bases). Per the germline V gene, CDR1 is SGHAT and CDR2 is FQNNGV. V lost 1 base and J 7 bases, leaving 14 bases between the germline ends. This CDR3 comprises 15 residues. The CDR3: CASSLGYGGGQPQHF. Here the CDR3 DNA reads TGTGCCAGCAGCTTAGGGTACGGGGGAGGGCAGCCCCAGCATTTT.

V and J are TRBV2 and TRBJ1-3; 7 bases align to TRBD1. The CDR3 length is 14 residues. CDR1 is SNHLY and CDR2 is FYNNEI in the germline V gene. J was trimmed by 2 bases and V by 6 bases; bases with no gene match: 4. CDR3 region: CASSFQGAGNTIYF. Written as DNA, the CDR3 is TGTGCCAGCAGCTTCCAGGGGGCTGGAAACACCATATATTTT.

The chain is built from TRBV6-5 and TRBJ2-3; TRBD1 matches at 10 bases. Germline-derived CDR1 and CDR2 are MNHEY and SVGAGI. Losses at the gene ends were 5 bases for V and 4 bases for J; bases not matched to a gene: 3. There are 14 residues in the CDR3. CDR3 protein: CASSMDRGSDTQYF. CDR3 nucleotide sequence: TGTGCCAGCAGTATGGACAGGGGGTCAGATACGCAGTATTTT.

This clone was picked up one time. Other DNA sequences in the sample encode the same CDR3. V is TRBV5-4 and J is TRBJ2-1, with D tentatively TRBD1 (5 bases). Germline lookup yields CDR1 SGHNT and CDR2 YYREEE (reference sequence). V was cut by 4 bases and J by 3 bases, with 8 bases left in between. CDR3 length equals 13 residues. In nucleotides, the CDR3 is TGTGCCAGCAGCCCAACAGGCTACAATGAGCAGTTCTTC. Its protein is CASSPTGYNEQFF. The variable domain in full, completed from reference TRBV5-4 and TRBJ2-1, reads ETGVTQSPTHLIKTRGQQVTLRCSSQSGHNTVSWYQQALGQGPQFIFQYYREEENGRGNFPPRFSGLQFPNYSSELNVNALELDDSALYLCASSPTGYNEQFFGPGTRLTVL.

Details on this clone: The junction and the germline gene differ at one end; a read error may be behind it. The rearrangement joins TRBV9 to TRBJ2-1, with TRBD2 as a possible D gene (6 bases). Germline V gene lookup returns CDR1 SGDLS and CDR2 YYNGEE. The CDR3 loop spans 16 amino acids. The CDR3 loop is CVSSRGLVSTYNEQFF. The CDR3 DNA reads TGTGTCAGCAGCCGGGGGTTAGTCTCCACCTACAATGAGCAGTTCTTC. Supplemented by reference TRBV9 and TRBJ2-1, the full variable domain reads DSGVTQTPKHLITATGQRVTLRCSPRSGDLSVYWYQQSLDQGLQFLIQYYNGEERAKGNILERFSAQQFPDLHSELNLSSLELGDSALYFCVSSRGLVSTYNEQFFGPGTRLTVL.

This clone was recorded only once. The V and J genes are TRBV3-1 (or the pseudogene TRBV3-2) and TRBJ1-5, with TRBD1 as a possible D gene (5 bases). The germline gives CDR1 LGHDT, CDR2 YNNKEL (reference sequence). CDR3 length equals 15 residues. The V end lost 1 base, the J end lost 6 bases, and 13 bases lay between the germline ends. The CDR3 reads CASSQGEGRGQPQHF. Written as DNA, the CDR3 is TGTGCCAGCAGCCAAGGGGAGGGGAGGGGTCAGCCCCAGCATTTT.

For the CDR3, the DNA is TGTGCCAGTAGTGCCACAGGGAGACGCCGGGAGCAGTACTTC. The encoded protein is CASSATGRRREQYF. The J gene is TRBJ2-7, the V gene TRBV19; tentative D call: TRBD1 (6 bases). The CDR3 is 14 amino acids. Germline V gene data show CDR1 as LNHDA and CDR2 as SQIVND (reference sequence). The V and J ends lost 5 bases and 7 bases respectively, with 18 bases between them.

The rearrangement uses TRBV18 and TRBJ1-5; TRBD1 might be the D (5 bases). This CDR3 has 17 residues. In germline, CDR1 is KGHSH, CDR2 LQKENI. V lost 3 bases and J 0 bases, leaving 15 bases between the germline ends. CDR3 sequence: CASSPDKQVYSNQPQHF. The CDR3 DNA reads TGTGCCAGCTCACCGGACAAACAGGTTTATAGCAATCAGCCCCAGCATTTT.

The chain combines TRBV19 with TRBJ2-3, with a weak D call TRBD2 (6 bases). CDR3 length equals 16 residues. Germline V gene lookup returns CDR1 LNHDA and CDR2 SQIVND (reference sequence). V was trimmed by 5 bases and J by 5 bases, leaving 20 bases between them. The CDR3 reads CASSPDPGSIRDTQYF. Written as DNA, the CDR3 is TGTGCCAGTAGTCCCGACCCCGGGAGCATAAGAGATACGCAGTATTTT.

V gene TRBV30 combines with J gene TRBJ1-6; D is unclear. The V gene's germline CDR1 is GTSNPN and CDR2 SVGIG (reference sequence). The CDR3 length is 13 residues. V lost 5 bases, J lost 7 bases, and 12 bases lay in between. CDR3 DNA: TGTGCCTGGGATGGAGCCTGGAATTCACCCCTCCACTTT. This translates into CAWDGAWNSPLHF.

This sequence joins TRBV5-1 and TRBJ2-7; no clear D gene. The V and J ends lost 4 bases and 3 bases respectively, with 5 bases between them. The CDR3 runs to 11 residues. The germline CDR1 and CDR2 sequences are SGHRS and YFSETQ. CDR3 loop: CASSSSYEQYF. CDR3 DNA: TGCGCCAGCAGCAGTAGCTACGAGCAGTACTTC.

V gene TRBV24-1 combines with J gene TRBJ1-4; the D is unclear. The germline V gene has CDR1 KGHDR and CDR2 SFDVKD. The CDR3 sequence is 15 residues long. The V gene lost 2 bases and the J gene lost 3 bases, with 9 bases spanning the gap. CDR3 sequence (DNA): TGTGCCACCAGTGATTCCGGGGATTCTAATGAAAAACTGTTTTTT. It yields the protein CATSDSGDSNEKLFF.

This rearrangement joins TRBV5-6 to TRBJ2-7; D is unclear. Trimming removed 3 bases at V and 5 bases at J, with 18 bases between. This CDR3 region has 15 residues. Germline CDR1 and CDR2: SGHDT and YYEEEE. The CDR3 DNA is TGTGCCAGCAGCTCCACCATTGGGCTCCGCGACGAGCAGTACTTC. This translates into CASSSTIGLRDEQYF.

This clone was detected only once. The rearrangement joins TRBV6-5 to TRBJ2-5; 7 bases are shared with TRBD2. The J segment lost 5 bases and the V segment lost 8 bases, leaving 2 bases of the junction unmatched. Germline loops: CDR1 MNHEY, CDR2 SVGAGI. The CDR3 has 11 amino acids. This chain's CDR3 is CASLGGETQYF. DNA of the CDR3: TGTGCCAGCTTGGGGGGGGAGACCCAGTACTTC.

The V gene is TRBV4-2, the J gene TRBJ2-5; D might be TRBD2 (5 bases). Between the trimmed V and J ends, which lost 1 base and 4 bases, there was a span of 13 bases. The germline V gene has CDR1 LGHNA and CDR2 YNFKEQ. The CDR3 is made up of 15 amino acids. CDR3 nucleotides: TGTGCCAGCAGCCAAGCCTTAGCGTTCGGAGAGACCCAGTACTTC. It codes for CASSQALAFGETQYF.

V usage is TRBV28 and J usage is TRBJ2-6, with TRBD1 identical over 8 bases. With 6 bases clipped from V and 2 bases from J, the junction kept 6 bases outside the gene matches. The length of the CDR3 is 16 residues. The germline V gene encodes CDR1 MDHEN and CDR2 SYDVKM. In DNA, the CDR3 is TGTGCCAGCAGCTTGATGGACAGGGCTGGGGCCAACGTCCTGACTTTC. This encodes CASSLMDRAGANVLTF. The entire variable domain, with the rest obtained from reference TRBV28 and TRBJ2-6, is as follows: DVKVTQSSRYLVKRTGEKVFLECVQDMDHENMFWYRQDPGLGLRLIYFSYDVKMKEKGDIPEGYSVSREKKERFSLILESASTNQTSMYLCASSLMDRAGANVLTFGAGSRLTVL.

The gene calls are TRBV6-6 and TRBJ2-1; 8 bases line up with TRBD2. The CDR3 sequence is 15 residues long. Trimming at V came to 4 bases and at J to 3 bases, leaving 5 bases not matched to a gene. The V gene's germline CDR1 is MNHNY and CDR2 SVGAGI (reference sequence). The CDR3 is CASSSGRGYYNEQFF. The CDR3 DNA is TGTGCCAGCAGTTCCGGGAGGGGATACTACAATGAGCAGTTCTTC.